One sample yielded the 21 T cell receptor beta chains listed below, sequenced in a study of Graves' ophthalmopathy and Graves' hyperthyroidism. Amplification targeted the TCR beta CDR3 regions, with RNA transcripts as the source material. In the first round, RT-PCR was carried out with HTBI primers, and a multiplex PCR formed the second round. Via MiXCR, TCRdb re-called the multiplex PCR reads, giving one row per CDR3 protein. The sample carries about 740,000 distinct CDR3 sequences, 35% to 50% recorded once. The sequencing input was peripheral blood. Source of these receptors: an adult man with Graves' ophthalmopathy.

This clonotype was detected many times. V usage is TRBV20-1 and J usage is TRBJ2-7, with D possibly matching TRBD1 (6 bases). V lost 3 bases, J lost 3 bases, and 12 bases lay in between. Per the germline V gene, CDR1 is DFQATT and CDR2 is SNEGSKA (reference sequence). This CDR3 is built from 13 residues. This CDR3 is CSASRDTNYEQYF. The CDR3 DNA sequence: TGCAGTGCTAGTCGGGACACGAACTACGAGCAGTACTTC.

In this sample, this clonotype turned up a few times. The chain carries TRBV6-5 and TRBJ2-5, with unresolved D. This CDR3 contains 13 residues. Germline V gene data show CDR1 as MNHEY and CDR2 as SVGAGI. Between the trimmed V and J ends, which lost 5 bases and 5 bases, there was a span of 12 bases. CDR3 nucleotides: TGTGCCAGCAGTCCCTGGCGTCAGGAGACCCAGTACTTC. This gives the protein CASSPWRQETQYF.

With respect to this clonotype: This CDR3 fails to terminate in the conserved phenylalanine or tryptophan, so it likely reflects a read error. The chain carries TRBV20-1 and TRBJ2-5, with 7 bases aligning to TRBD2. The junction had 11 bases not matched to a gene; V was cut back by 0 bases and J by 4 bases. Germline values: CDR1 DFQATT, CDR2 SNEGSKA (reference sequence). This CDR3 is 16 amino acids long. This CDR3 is CSAREFGGTKVETQYV. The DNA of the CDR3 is TGCAGTGCTAGAGAATTCGGGGGGACGAAGGTAGAGACCCAGTACGTC.

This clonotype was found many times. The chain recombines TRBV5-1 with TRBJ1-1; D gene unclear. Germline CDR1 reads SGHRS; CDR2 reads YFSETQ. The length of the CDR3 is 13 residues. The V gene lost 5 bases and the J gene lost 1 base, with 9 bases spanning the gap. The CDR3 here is CASRADWNTEAFF. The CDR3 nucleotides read TGCGCCAGCAGGGCTGACTGGAACACTGAAGCTTTCTTT. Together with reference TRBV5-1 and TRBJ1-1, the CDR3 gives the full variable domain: KAGVTQTPRYLIKTRGQQVTLSCSPISGHRSVSWYQQTPGQGLQFLFEYFSETQRNKGNFPGRFSGRQFSNSRSEMNVSTLELGDSALYLCASRADWNTEAFFGQGTRLTVV.

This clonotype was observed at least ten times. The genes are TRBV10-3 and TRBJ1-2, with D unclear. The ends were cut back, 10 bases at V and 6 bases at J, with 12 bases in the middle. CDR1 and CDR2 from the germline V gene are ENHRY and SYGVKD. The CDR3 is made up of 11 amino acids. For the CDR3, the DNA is TGTGCCAGCAGAGATGCTAATGGCTACACCTTC. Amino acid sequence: CASRDANGYTF.

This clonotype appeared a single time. As DNA, the CDR3 is TGTGCCAGCAGCTTGACAGTTCCCTCTGGGGCCAACGTCCTGACTTTC. Encoded protein: CASSLTVPSGANVLTF. J is TRBJ2-6 and V is TRBV7-2, with D possibly matching TRBD1 (5 bases). Germline V gene lookup returns CDR1 SGHTA and CDR2 FQGNSA. V was clipped by 3 bases and J by 0 bases, with 9 bases between them. This CDR3 comprises 16 residues. The variable domain in full, completed from reference TRBV7-2 and TRBJ2-6, reads GAGVSQSPSNKVTEKGKDVELRCDPISGHTALYWYRQSLGQGLEFLIYFQGNSAPDKSGLPSDRFSAERTGGSVSTLTIQRTQQEDSAVYLCASSLTVPSGANVLTFGAGSRLTVL.

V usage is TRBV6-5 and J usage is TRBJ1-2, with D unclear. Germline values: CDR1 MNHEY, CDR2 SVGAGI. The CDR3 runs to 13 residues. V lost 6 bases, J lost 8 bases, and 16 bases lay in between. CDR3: CASSFDGSGGYTF. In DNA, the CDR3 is TGTGCCAGCAGCTTCGATGGGTCGGGCGGCTACACCTTC.

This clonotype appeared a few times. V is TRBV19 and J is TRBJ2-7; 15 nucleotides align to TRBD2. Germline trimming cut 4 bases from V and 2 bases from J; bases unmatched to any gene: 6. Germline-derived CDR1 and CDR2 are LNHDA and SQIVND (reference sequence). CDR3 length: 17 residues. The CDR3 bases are TGTGCCAGTAGTACCCGAAGGACTAGCGGGAGGGCCTACGAGCAGTACTTC. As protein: CASSTRRTSGRAYEQYF.

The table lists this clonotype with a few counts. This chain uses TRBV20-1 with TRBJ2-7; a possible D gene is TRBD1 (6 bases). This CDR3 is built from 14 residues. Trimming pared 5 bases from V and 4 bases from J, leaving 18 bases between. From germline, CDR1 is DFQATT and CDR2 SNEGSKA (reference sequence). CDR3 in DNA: TGCAGTGCTGGAGCTACAGGGCCAACTTACGAGCAGTACTTC. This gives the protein CSAGATGPTYEQYF.

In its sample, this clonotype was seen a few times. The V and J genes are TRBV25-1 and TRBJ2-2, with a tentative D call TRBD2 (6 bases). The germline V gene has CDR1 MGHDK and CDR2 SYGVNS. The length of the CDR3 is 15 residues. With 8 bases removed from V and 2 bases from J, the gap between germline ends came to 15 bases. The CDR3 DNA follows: TGTGCCAGCCGGGACTGGGGGGAAAACACCGGGGAGCTGTTTTTT. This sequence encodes CASRDWGENTGELFF.

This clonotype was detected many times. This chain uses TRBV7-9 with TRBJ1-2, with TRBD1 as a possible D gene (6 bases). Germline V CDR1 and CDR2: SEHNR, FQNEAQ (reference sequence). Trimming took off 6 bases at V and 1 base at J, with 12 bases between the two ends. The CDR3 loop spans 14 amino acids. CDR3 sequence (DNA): TGTGCCAGCAGAGAAGGACAGCTTAACTATGGCTACACCTTC. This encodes CASREGQLNYGYTF.

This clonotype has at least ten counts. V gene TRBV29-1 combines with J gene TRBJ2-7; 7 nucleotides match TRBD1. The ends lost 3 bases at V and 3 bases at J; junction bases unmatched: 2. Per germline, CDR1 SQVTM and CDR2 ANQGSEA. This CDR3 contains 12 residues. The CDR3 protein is CSVEGQSYEQYF. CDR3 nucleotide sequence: TGCAGCGTTGAGGGACAGAGCTACGAGCAGTACTTC.

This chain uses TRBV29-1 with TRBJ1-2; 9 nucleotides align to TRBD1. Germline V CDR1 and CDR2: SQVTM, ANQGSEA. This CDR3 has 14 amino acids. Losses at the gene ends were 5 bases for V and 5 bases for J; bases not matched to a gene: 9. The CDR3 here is CSVRDRAAEYGYTF. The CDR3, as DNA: TGCAGCGTTCGGGACAGGGCTGCGGAGTATGGCTACACCTTC.

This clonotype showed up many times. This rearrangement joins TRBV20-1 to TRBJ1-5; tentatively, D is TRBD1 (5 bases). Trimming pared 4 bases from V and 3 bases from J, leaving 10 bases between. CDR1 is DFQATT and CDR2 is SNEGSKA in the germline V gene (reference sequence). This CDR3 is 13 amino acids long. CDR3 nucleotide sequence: TGCAGTGCTAACACAGGTGTCAATCAGCCCCAGCATTTT. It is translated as CSANTGVNQPQHF.

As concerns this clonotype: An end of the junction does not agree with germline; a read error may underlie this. The CDR3 region has the DNA TGTGCCAGCAGCCAGGGGGACGGGGGGGACAACGTCCTGACTTTC. It encodes CASSQGDGGDNVLTF. V is TRBV7-9 and J is TRBJ2-6; D might be TRBD2 (8 bases). The CDR3 totals 15 residues. From germline, CDR1 is SEHNR and CDR2 FQNEAQ (reference sequence). The variable domain in full, with the rest retrieved from reference TRBV7-9 and TRBJ2-6, is DTGVSQNPRHKITKRGQNVTFRCDPISEHNRLYWYRQTLGQGPEFLTYFQNEAQLEKSRLLSDRFSAERPKGSFSTLEIQRTEQGDSAMYLCASSQGDGGDNVLTFGAGSRLTVL.

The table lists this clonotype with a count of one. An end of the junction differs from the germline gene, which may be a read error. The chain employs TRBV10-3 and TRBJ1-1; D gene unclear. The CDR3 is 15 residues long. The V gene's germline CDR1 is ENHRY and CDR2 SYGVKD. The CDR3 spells CASSFEGYKNTEAFF. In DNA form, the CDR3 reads TGTGCCAGCAGTTTCGAGGGATACAAGAACACTGAAGCTTTCTTT.

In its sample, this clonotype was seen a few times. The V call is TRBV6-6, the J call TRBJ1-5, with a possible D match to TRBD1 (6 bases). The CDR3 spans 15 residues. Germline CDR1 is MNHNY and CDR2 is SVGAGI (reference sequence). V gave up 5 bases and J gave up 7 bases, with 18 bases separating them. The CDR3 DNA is TGTGCCAGCAGTGAAGCAACGGGGGCTTTACAGCCCCAGCATTTT. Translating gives CASSEATGALQPQHF.

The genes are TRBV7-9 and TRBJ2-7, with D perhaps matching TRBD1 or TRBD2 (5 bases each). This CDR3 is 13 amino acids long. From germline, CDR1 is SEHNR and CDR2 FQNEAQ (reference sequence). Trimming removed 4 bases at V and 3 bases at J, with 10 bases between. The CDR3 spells CASSYRDVYEQYF. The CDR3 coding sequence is TGTGCCAGCAGCTACCGGGACGTCTACGAGCAGTACTTC.

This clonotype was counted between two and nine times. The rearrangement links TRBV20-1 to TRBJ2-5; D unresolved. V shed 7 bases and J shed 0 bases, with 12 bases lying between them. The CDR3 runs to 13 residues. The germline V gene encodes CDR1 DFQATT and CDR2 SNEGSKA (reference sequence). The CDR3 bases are TGCAGTGTCCTAGGGCAACACCAAGAGACCCAGTACTTC. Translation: CSVLGQHQETQYF.

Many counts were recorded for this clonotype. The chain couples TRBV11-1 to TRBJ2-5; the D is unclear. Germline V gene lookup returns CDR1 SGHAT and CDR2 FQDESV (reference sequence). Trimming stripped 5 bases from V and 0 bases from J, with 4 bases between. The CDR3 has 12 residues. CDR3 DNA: TGTGCCAGCAGCGTGTACCAAGAGACCCAGTACTTC. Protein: CASSVYQETQYF.

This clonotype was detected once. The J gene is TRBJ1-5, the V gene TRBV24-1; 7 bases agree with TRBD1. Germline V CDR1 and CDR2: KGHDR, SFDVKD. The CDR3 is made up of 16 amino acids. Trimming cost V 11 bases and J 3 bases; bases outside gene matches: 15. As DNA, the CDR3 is TGTGCCAGCAGCCCTGGGGCGGGACAGATCAATCAGCCCCAGCATTTT. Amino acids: CASSPGAGQINQPQHF.